Below, 7 T cell receptor beta chains from the same sample are listed, as sequenced in a study of blood T cell repertoires in COVID-19. This table comes from immunoSEQ multiplex PCR, and its TCRdb copy is limited to in-frame clones, with some not included. This sample has more than 95,000 clones, with 85% found just once. Input material: peripheral blood. Source of these receptors: a man aged 50 to 59 with acute or convalescent COVID-19.

This chain connects TRBV15 to TRBJ2-1, with 8 bases aligning to TRBD2. Germline V gene sequence: CDR1 LNHNV, CDR2 YYDKDF (reference sequence). Trimming cost V 2 bases and J 8 bases; bases outside gene matches: 11. This CDR3 is built from 16 residues. The CDR3 sequence: CATSRPKSGSGDEQFF. The DNA of the CDR3 is TGTGCCACCAGCAGACCCAAGAGCGGGAGTGGCGATGAGCAGTTCTTC.

This clone counts as large (0.1 to 1%). The V call is TRBV11-2, the J call TRBJ1-1; no clear D gene. CDR1 is SGHAT, CDR2 FQNNGV, per germline. Trimming removed 2 bases at V and 12 bases at J, with 13 bases between. The CDR3 is 12 residues long. The CDR3 region is CASSLNRGITFF. CDR3 bases: TGTGCCAGCAGCTTAAACCGAGGGATAACTTTCTTT.

CDR3 nucleotide sequence: TGCAGCGTTGAGAAAGCACGGGGCACAGATACGCAGTATTTT. The encoded protein is CSVEKARGTDTQYF. The genes are TRBV29-1 and TRBJ2-3; D is ambiguous. There are 14 residues in the CDR3. CDR1 and CDR2 from the germline V gene are SQVTM and ANQGSEA. V dropped 3 bases and J dropped 1 base, with 11 bases sitting between them.

This clone occurred a few times. The V and J genes are TRBV20-1 and TRBJ2-7; D remains unclear. Germline CDR1 reads DFQATT; CDR2 reads SNEGSKA (reference sequence). V was cut by 5 bases and J by 9 bases, with 14 bases left in between. The CDR3 extends over 11 amino acids. Here the CDR3 reads CSASAPGGQYF. Here the CDR3 DNA reads TGCAGTGCTTCGGCCCCCGGCGGGCAGTACTTC.

The chain has TRBV28 and TRBJ2-2, with 8 bases fitting TRBD2. Germline CDR1 and CDR2: MDHEN and SYDVKM. The CDR3 runs 16 residues. V shed 0 bases and J 6 bases; nucleotides not matched to a gene: 6. The CDR3 loop reads CASSLWDGRAAGELFF. In nucleotides, the CDR3 is TGTGCCAGCAGTTTATGGGACGGGAGGGCCGCCGGGGAGCTGTTTTTT.

This clone has only a few counts. This chain connects TRBV7-9 to TRBJ1-5, with 7 bases matching TRBD1. CDR1 SEHNR and CDR2 FQNEAQ come from the germline V gene (reference sequence). The CDR3 is 14 residues long. With V trimmed by 5 bases and J by 6 bases, 7 bases remained unmatched. The CDR3 region has the DNA TGTGCCAGCAGCCGGACAGGTCTCGGTCAGCCCCAGCATTTT. It translates to CASSRTGLGQPQHF.

V gene TRBV7-9 combines with J gene TRBJ1-5, with 7 nucleotides matching TRBD1. CDR1 is SEHNR, CDR2 FQNEAQ, per germline (reference sequence). The CDR3 totals 14 residues. With V trimmed by 4 bases and J by 4 bases, 4 bases remained unmatched. Here the CDR3 DNA reads TGTGCCAGCAGCTCGGGACAGAGTAATCAGCCCCAGCATTTT. Residues: CASSSGQSNQPQHF.